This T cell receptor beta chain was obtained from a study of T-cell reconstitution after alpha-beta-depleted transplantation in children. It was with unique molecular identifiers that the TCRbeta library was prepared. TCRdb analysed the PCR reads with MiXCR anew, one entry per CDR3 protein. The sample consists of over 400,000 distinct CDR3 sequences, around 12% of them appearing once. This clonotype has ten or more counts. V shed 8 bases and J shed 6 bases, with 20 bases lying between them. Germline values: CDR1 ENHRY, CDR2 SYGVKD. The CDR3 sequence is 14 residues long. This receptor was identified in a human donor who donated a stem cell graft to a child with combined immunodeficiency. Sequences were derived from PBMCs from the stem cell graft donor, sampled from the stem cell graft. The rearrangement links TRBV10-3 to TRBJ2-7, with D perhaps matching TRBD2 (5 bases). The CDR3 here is CAIHGELSHLEQYF. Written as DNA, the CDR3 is TGTGCCATCCATGGGGAGCTTTCCCATCTCGAGCAGTACTTC.